The 30 T cell receptor beta chains in this list originate from one sample, sequenced in a study of blood T cell repertoires in COVID-19 (dated by TCRdb to about 2020). Libraries were constructed by the immunoSEQ multiplex PCR assay. TCRdb carries this immuneACCESS record with in-frame sequences only. Its versions omit some clonotypes, under half of them owing to an unresolved V gene in the studies checked, with the rest unexplained. Within this sample are fewer than 250,000 clones, with around 84% of them counted one time only. Clones ranked in the top ten supply 11% of the sample. Input material: peripheral blood. These receptors were taken from a man aged 50-59 years with COVID-19, enrolled during active disease.

This sequence joins TRBV28 and TRBJ1-2; D is undetermined. V was pared by 3 bases and J by 4 bases, with 12 bases between. The CDR3 loop spans 14 amino acids. CDR1 and CDR2 (germline): MDHEN, SYDVKM. This CDR3 is CASSLIAGTYGYTF. The CDR3 coding sequence is TGTGCCAGCAGTTTGATTGCAGGAACCTATGGCTACACCTTC.

This clone came up once. The chain employs TRBV7-9 and TRBJ2-7, with D maybe TRBD2 (6 bases). Trimming pared 4 bases from V and 6 bases from J, leaving 13 bases between. The germline V gene has CDR1 SEHNR and CDR2 FQNEAQ (reference sequence). This CDR3 has 13 amino acids. CDR3 in DNA: TGTGCCAGCAGCTCACCGGGACTTTTCGAGCAGTACTTC. Protein sequence: CASSSPGLFEQYF.

This chain uses TRBV3-1 (or the pseudogene TRBV3-2) with TRBJ2-2; 9 nucleotides agree with TRBD2. CDR3 length: 16 amino acids. The V segment lost 7 bases and the J segment 4 bases; nucleotides outside the gene matches: 10. Germline V lookup: CDR1 LGHDT, CDR2 YNNKEL (reference sequence). The CDR3: CASTQPLAGTTGELFF. CDR3 bases: TGTGCCAGCACCCAGCCCCTAGCGGGGACCACCGGGGAGCTGTTTTTT.

This clone was counted only a few times. This chain uses TRBV10-3 with TRBJ2-3, with 13 bases identical to TRBD2. This CDR3 is built from 17 residues. V dropped 3 bases and J dropped 0; count of bases not matched to a gene: 3. From germline, CDR1 is ENHRY and CDR2 SYGVKD. The CDR3 loop is CAISDGTSGASTDTQYF. The CDR3 region has the DNA TGTGCCATCAGTGACGGGACTAGCGGGGCTAGCACAGATACGCAGTATTTT.

The rearrangement uses TRBV6-5 and TRBJ2-1, with D possibly TRBD2 on 6 matching bases. V was clipped by 6 bases and J by 0 bases, with 9 bases between them. Germline V CDR1 and CDR2: MNHEY, SVGAGI. The CDR3 is 14 amino acids. In DNA, the CDR3 is TGTGCCAGCAGACGGGAGAGCTCCTACAATGAGCAGTTCTTC. Protein product: CASRRESSYNEQFF.

The chain carries TRBV19 and TRBJ2-7; no clear D gene. Trimming removed 3 bases at V and 6 bases at J, with 18 bases between. The CDR3 totals 15 residues. Germline assignment: CDR1 LNHDA and CDR2 SQIVND (reference sequence). The CDR3 coding sequence is TGTGCCAGTAGTATTTCCGTGAGAGTTTCCCTCGAGCAGTACTTC. Protein: CASSISVRVSLEQYF.

This clone came up a few times. Here the CDR3 reads CASSPGQGAQNEKLFF. CDR3 nucleotide sequence: TGTGCCAGCTCACCGGGACAGGGGGCCCAGAATGAAAAACTGTTTTTT. The V gene is TRBV18, the J gene TRBJ1-4; the match to TRBD1 covers 12 bases. CDR1 KGHSH and CDR2 LQKENI come from the germline V gene. V was clipped by 3 bases and J by 5 bases; unmatched bases: 4. The CDR3 consists of 16 residues.

V gene TRBV6-5 combines with J gene TRBJ2-1; 10 bases are shared with TRBD1. In germline, CDR1 is MNHEY, CDR2 SVGAGI. CDR3 size: 15 residues. With 6 bases clipped from V and 7 bases from J, the junction kept 9 bases outside the gene matches. The CDR3 loop reads CASRADRGLLNEQFF. CDR3 DNA: TGTGCCAGCAGAGCAGACAGGGGGCTTTTGAATGAGCAGTTCTTC.

This clone was found once. The gene calls are TRBV28 and TRBJ1-4, with D maybe TRBD1 (6 bases). The V end lost 7 bases, the J end lost 10 bases, and 16 bases lay between the germline ends. Germline V lookup: CDR1 MDHEN, CDR2 SYDVKM. The CDR3 length is 13 residues. CDR3 residues: CASTSGVGGKLFF. CDR3 nucleotides: TGTGCCAGCACCTCAGGGGTTGGTGGAAAACTGTTTTTT. The complete variable domain, with remaining parts taken from reference TRBV28 and TRBJ1-4, reads DVKVTQSSRYLVKRTGEKVFLECVQDMDHENMFWYRQDPGLGLRLIYFSYDVKMKEKGDIPEGYSVSREKKERFSLILESASTNQTSMYLCASTSGVGGKLFFGSGTQLSVL.

This clone was counted a single time. This chain links TRBV9 with TRBJ2-3; D not resolved. V was shortened by 6 bases and J by 6 bases, with 8 bases between the two germline ends. The CDR3 spans 11 residues. Germline loops: CDR1 SGDLS, CDR2 YYNGEE. The chain's CDR3 is CASIRWDTQYF. CDR3 sequence (DNA): TGTGCCAGCATCAGGTGGGATACGCAGTATTTT.

The chain links TRBV6-5 to TRBJ1-6, with 8 bases identical to TRBD1. CDR1 and CDR2 (germline): MNHEY, SVGAGI. With 0 bases clipped from V and 10 bases from J, the junction kept 8 bases outside the gene matches. This CDR3 comprises 16 residues. This CDR3 reads CASSYSVGQGDSPLHF. The CDR3 DNA reads TGTGCCAGCAGTTACTCGGTAGGACAGGGAGACTCACCCCTCCACTTT.

The chain joins TRBV11-2 to TRBJ1-1; the D is unclear. V shed 1 base and J shed 4 bases, with 7 bases lying between them. The CDR3 contains 13 residues. Germline-derived CDR1 and CDR2 are SGHAT and FQNNGV. Written as DNA, the CDR3 is TGTGCCAGCAGCTTAGGGGTAGCCACTGAAGCTTTCTTT. The encoded protein is CASSLGVATEAFF.

This clone was detected only a few times. V is TRBV19 and J is TRBJ2-2; 7 bases agree with TRBD1. V gave up 5 bases and J gave up 0 bases; unmatched junction bases: 3. Germline V gene sequence: CDR1 LNHDA, CDR2 SQIVND (reference sequence). The CDR3 length is 15 residues. The CDR3 reads CASSGTAANTGELFF. The CDR3 DNA reads as TGTGCCAGTAGTGGGACAGCCGCGAACACCGGGGAGCTGTTTTTT.

This sequence joins TRBV5-1 and TRBJ2-5; 7 nucleotides align to TRBD2. V was clipped by 4 bases and J by 3 bases; unmatched bases: 9. Germline CDR1 is SGHRS and CDR2 is YFSETQ. CDR3 length: 15 amino acids. CDR3 residues: CASSPLVGGEETQYF. Here the CDR3 DNA reads TGCGCCAGCAGCCCCCTCGTGGGAGGGGAAGAGACCCAGTACTTC.

The chain is built from TRBV3-1 (or the pseudogene TRBV3-2) and TRBJ2-1, with D perhaps TRBD2 (5 bases). The length of the CDR3 is 15 residues. With 0 bases removed from V and 7 bases from J, the gap between germline ends came to 13 bases. CDR1 LGHDT and CDR2 YNNKEL come from the germline V gene (reference sequence). This chain's CDR3 is CASSQDTGTRNEQFF. CDR3 bases: TGTGCCAGCAGCCAAGATACGGGAACAAGGAATGAGCAGTTCTTC.

CDR3 residues: CASRTQLGTGPYYGYTF. CDR3 nucleotides: TGTGCCAGTAGAACCCAACTTGGGACAGGCCCATACTATGGCTACACCTTC. V usage is TRBV19 and J usage is TRBJ1-2; TRBD1 aligns across 8 bases. CDR1 and CDR2 (germline): LNHDA, SQIVND (reference sequence). The CDR3 is 17 amino acids. Trimming cost V 6 bases and J 3 bases; bases outside gene matches: 15.

The chain is built from TRBV2 and TRBJ2-1, with 9 bases lining up with TRBD2. The CDR3 runs 15 residues. Trimming at V came to 7 bases and at J to 3 bases, leaving 7 bases not matched to a gene. Germline assignment: CDR1 SNHLY and CDR2 FYNNEI. DNA for the CDR3: TGTGCCAGCACCCCCGGGACTAGCTTCTACAATGAGCAGTTCTTC. Translated, it gives CASTPGTSFYNEQFF.

The chain employs TRBV5-6 and TRBJ2-7; D is unclear. The germline V gene has CDR1 SGHDT and CDR2 YYEEEE. The CDR3 contains 14 residues. V was pared by 1 base and J by 0 bases, with 8 bases between. This CDR3 reads CASSLSSSSYEQYF. CDR3 nucleotide sequence: TGTGCCAGCAGCTTGAGCTCGAGCTCCTACGAGCAGTACTTC. Together with reference TRBV5-6 and TRBJ2-7, the CDR3 gives the full variable domain: DAGVTQSPTHLIKTRGQQVTLRCSPKSGHDTVSWYQQALGQGPQFIFQYYEEEERQRGNFPDRFSGHQFPNYSSELNVNALLLGDSALYLCASSLSSSSYEQYFGPGTRLTVT.

V usage is TRBV6-6 and J usage is TRBJ2-3, with unresolved D. Germline V CDR1 and CDR2: MNHNY, SVGAGI (reference sequence). V gave up 0 bases and J gave up 2 bases, with 9 bases separating them. The CDR3 contains 15 residues. CDR3 sequence reads: CASSYSIQITDTQYF. The CDR3 nucleotides are TGTGCCAGCAGTTACTCAATCCAGATCACAGATACGCAGTATTTT.

The gene calls are TRBV28 and TRBJ1-2, with 9 bases aligning to TRBD1. CDR3 length: 14 residues. From germline, CDR1 is MDHEN and CDR2 SYDVKM. The CDR3 bases are TGTGTCTCCGCGTCCCCACAGGGGGCCTATGGCTACACCTTC. Encoded protein: CVSASPQGAYGYTF.

Written as DNA, the CDR3 is TGTGCCAGCAGTTTATGGGGGGCGCTGAATTATGGCTACACCTTC. It encodes CASSLWGALNYGYTF. The chain carries TRBV28 and TRBJ1-2; weak D call: TRBD1 (6 bases). Germline CDR1 is MDHEN and CDR2 is SYDVKM. CDR3 length equals 15 residues. Trimming took off 0 bases at V and 5 bases at J, with 13 bases between the two ends.

This chain joins TRBV20-1 and TRBJ2-7; 7 bases align to TRBD2. Unmatched junction bases numbered 16, after V lost 3 bases and J lost 8 bases. Germline CDR1 is DFQATT and CDR2 is SNEGSKA (reference sequence). The CDR3 has 15 residues. CDR3 in amino acids: CSASTGGSGSWKQYF. The CDR3 DNA is TGCAGTGCTAGTACTGGGGGTAGCGGGTCCTGGAAGCAGTACTTC.

For this clone: This specimen includes other DNA sequences encoding the same CDR3. The V and J genes are TRBV18 and TRBJ2-2; D unresolved. In germline, CDR1 is KGHSH, CDR2 LQKENI. The CDR3 loop spans 13 amino acids. The germline V and J ends were trimmed by 0 bases and 4 bases, with 3 bases remaining between them. The DNA for the CDR3 is TGTGCCAGCTCACCACCGAGCACCGGGGAGCTGTTTTTT. Its translation is CASSPPSTGELFF.

The chain links TRBV19 to TRBJ2-3, with TRBD2 identical over 9 bases. This CDR3 has 14 amino acids. From germline, CDR1 is LNHDA and CDR2 SQIVND (reference sequence). Trimming at V came to 8 bases and at J to 1 base, leaving 4 bases not matched to a gene. The CDR3, as DNA: TGTGCCAGTGAATCTAGCGGGGGCACAGATACGCAGTATTTT. Translated, it gives CASESSGGTDTQYF.

The rearrangement joins TRBV30 to TRBJ2-2, with 8 nucleotides matching TRBD2. The CDR3 consists of 15 residues. Germline CDR1 reads GTSNPN; CDR2 reads SVGIG (reference sequence). The ends lost 8 bases at V and 1 base at J; junction bases unmatched: 9. The CDR3 sequence is CASSPGTRNTGELFF. The CDR3, as DNA: TGTGCCAGTTCCCCAGGGACTAGGAACACCGGGGAGCTGTTTTTT.

The chain recombines TRBV6-5 with TRBJ1-1; the D gene is possibly TRBD1 (6 bases). The germline CDR1 and CDR2 sequences are MNHEY and SVGAGI. Trimming shortened V by 0 bases and J by 1 base, and 9 bases separated the two germline ends. CDR3 size: 15 residues. The CDR3 loop is CASSYSGQWNTEAFF. In DNA, the CDR3 is TGTGCCAGCAGTTACTCGGGACAATGGAACACTGAAGCTTTCTTT.

The V gene is TRBV5-6, the J gene TRBJ1-2; D uncertain. The CDR3 is 14 residues long. V dropped 4 bases and J dropped 4 bases, with 14 bases sitting between them. Germline loops: CDR1 SGHDT, CDR2 YYEEEE. For the CDR3, the DNA is TGTGCCAGCAGCCGAGACACCGAACTCTATGGCTACACCTTC. It codes for CASSRDTELYGYTF.

This clone is a singleton in its sample. The gene calls are TRBV9 and TRBJ1-6, with TRBD1 identical over 8 bases. This CDR3 spans 15 amino acids. V trimming: 3 bases; J trimming: 5 bases; junction bases outside the gene matches: 4. Germline lookup yields CDR1 SGDLS and CDR2 YYNGEE. The CDR3 bases are TGTGCCAGCAGCGCTTCGGACAGGGATAATTCACCCCTCCACTTT. Translated, it gives CASSASDRDNSPLHF.

V gene TRBV6-5 combines with J gene TRBJ2-2; a possible D gene is TRBD1 (6 bases). Germline loops: CDR1 MNHEY, CDR2 SVGAGI. The CDR3 totals 14 residues. V was trimmed by 8 bases and J by 5 bases, leaving 15 bases between them. CDR3: CASQGQGRTGELFF. In DNA form, the CDR3 reads TGTGCCAGCCAGGGACAAGGAAGGACCGGGGAGCTGTTTTTT.

In DNA, the CDR3 is TGTGCCAGCAGCCAGGGGACAGAAGGCGAGCAGTACTTC. This sequence encodes CASSQGTEGEQYF. V is TRBV7-3 and J is TRBJ2-7; TRBD1 agrees at 7 bases. The V gene end was trimmed by 5 bases and the J gene end by 6 bases; junction bases not matched to a gene: 7. Germline V lookup: CDR1 SGHTA, CDR2 FQGTGA. The CDR3 has 13 amino acids.